The sequence of this T cell receptor (beta chain) was determined in a study of technical replicates of blood from four donors. Some clones are missing from TCRdb's copy, which holds only in-frame ones; the method was immunoSEQ multiplex PCR. The sample shows tens of thousands of clones, over 90% of them seen only once. Germline CDR1 reads LNHNV; CDR2 reads YYDKDF (reference sequence). The V segment lost 6 bases and the J segment 7 bases; nucleotides outside the gene matches: 4. This CDR3 is 13 amino acids long. The receptor comes from a human donor in good health. The chain links TRBV15 to TRBJ1-4; 8 bases align to TRBD1. Sequences were obtained from T cells isolated from PBMCs. The CDR3 loop reads CATRSTGVEKLFF. In DNA, the CDR3 is TGTGCCACCAGGTCGACAGGGGTTGAAAAACTGTTTTTT. Full variable domain (rest looked up from reference TRBV15 and TRBJ1-4): DAMVIQNPRYQVTQFGKPVTLSCSQTLNHNVMYWYQQKSSQAPKLLFHYYDKDFNNEADTPDNFQSRRPNTSFCFLDIRSPGLGDTAMYLCATRSTGVEKLFFGSGTQLSVL.